What follows are 14 T cell receptor beta chains derived from one specimen sequenced in a study of blood T cells in healthy people across ages. It was with a sample-barcoded 5' primer and a J-beta primer mix that a second PCR of roughly 6 to 12 cycles was run. Via MiXCR, TCRdb re-called the 5' RACE reads, giving one row per CDR3 protein. This table has roughly 680,000 distinct CDR3 sequences, around a fifth appearing once. What was sequenced was blood. The origin of the receptors is a man in his sixties or seventies in good health.

The gene calls are TRBV3-1 and TRBJ2-5; D remains ambiguous. This CDR3 spans 18 amino acids. Deletions cut 0 bases from V and 1 base from J, with 18 bases between. CDR1 is LGHDT and CDR2 is YNNKEL in the germline V gene (reference sequence). Written as DNA, the CDR3 is TGTGCCAGCAGCCAAGAGGACGGGTTTGTGGTCGTCCAAGAGACCCAGTACTTC. Amino acids: CASSQEDGFVVVQETQYF.

The chain combines TRBV5-1 with TRBJ2-1; no clear D gene. Germline assignment: CDR1 SGHRS and CDR2 YFSETQ. The CDR3 length is 15 residues. The V and J ends lost 4 bases and 0 bases respectively, with 11 bases between them. The CDR3 region is CASSEESFSYNEQFF. In DNA, the CDR3 is TGCGCCAGCAGCGAGGAAAGCTTCTCCTACAATGAGCAGTTCTTC.

This chain links TRBV7-6 with TRBJ2-1; D might be TRBD1 or TRBD2, each matching 5 bases. With 0 bases removed from V and 0 bases from J, the gap between germline ends came to 12 bases. The CDR3 is 17 amino acids. Germline lookup yields CDR1 SGHVS and CDR2 FNYEAQ. CDR3 sequence: CASSLALAGSSYNEQFF. The CDR3 DNA reads TGTGCCAGCAGCTTAGCGTTGGCAGGGAGCTCCTACAATGAGCAGTTCTTC.

This clonotype has at least ten counts. This chain joins TRBV28 and TRBJ2-7; D remains ambiguous. V was pared by 6 bases and J by 4 bases, with 7 bases between. Germline CDR1 and CDR2: MDHEN and SYDVKM. The CDR3 loop spans 11 amino acids. The CDR3 region is CASSLNYEQYF. Here the CDR3 DNA reads TGTGCCAGCAGCTTAAATTACGAGCAGTACTTC.

This clonotype was seen once. At one end the junction does not follow the germline gene, possibly because of a read error. The chain uses TRBV7-6 and TRBJ2-3; tentative D call: TRBD1 (5 bases). Germline V gene data show CDR1 as SGHVS and CDR2 as FNYEAQ. The CDR3 contains 14 residues. The chain's CDR3 is CASGLGEGPDTQYF. The CDR3 DNA follows: TGTGCCAGCGGCTTAGGGGAAGGCCCAGATACGCAGTATTTT.

This clonotype was observed a few times. The chain couples TRBV11-2 to TRBJ2-7; a weak D match, TRBD2 (6 bases). Germline assignment: CDR1 SGHAT and CDR2 FQNNGV. This CDR3 comprises 14 residues. Trimming stripped 8 bases from V and 3 bases from J, with 17 bases between. In DNA form, the CDR3 reads TGTGCCAGCGGAAAAACCATGGGACTCTACGAGCAGTACTTC. This encodes CASGKTMGLYEQYF.

The chain recombines TRBV29-1 with TRBJ2-1; 9 positions match TRBD2. The J call is in doubt because the DNA end fits TRBJ2-7 better. CDR1 and CDR2 from the germline V gene are SQVTM and ANQGSEA. CDR3 length: 12 amino acids. CDR3 residues: CSVNLAGHEQYF. CDR3 nucleotides: TGCAGCGTTAACCTAGCGGGACACGAGCAGTACTTC.

The chain couples TRBV3-1 to TRBJ2-7; D gene uncertain. This CDR3 is built from 16 residues. Trimming removed 4 bases from V and 1 base from J, with 17 bases in between. The germline V gene encodes CDR1 LGHDT and CDR2 YNNKEL (reference sequence). CDR3 in DNA: TGTGCCAGCAGCCCCAGGACCACGGCGGTTTCCTACGAGCAGTACTTC. Its translation is CASSPRTTAVSYEQYF.

J is TRBJ1-3 and V is TRBV18, with D possibly TRBD1 on 6 matching bases. Germline CDR1 and CDR2: KGHSH and LQKENI. The CDR3 runs to 16 residues. V lost 4 bases and J lost 0, with 13 bases in between. CDR3 DNA sequence: TGTGCCAGCTCACAGGGGGACGCGCGCTCTGGAAACACCATATATTTT. As protein: CASSQGDARSGNTIYF.

This clonotype showed up just a few times. The CDR3 loop is CATSDREFDEQFF. The CDR3 DNA reads TGTGCCACCAGTGATCGGGAGTTCGATGAGCAGTTCTTC. The chain combines TRBV24-1 with TRBJ2-1; D perhaps matches TRBD2 (6 bases). Germline assignment: CDR1 KGHDR and CDR2 SFDVKD. This CDR3 is built from 13 residues. V was pared by 3 bases and J by 8 bases, with 10 bases between.

This clonotype was seen a few times. The CDR3 DNA reads as TGTGCCATCTCGGTGCAAGAGACCCAGTACTTC. Encoded protein: CAISVQETQYF. The rearrangement links TRBV10-3 to TRBJ2-5; D is uncertain. The CDR3 covers 11 residues. V lost 8 bases and J 2 bases, leaving 6 bases between the germline ends. Per germline, CDR1 ENHRY and CDR2 SYGVKD.

The gene calls are TRBV27 and TRBJ2-1, with D possibly called TRBD1 or TRBD2 (5 bases each). CDR1 is MNHEY, CDR2 SMNVEV, per germline (reference sequence). The CDR3 spans 13 residues. Trimming cost V 5 bases and J 10 bases, with 15 bases left between them. Here the CDR3 DNA reads TGTGCCAGCAGTCCCCATACCTGGGGGGAGCAGTTCTTC. Translating it yields CASSPHTWGEQFF.

In its sample, this clonotype was seen many times. No DNA is shown, since the ends of the CDR3 on it are uncertain; the CDR3 is the one TCRdb lists. The chain joins TRBV7-9 to TRBJ2-1; the table gives TRBD1 as D, unverified against the DNA. From germline, CDR1 is SEHNR and CDR2 FQNEAQ (reference sequence). The length of the CDR3 is 17 amino acids, counting both ends. The CDR3 region is CASSFLWASSSYNEQFF.

This clonotype was counted many times. V is TRBV28 and J is TRBJ1-4; possible D gene TRBD1, 6 bases. Germline loops: CDR1 MDHEN, CDR2 SYDVKM. V was cut by 6 bases and J by 5 bases, with 25 bases left in between. This CDR3 region has 18 residues. CDR3 coding DNA: TGTGCCAGCAGCCCAACCTGGAGGGGGGGGAAGGAGAATGAAAAACTGTTTTTT. Amino acids: CASSPTWRGGKENEKLFF.